The present T cell receptor beta chain was sequenced within a study of a mutant IDH1 vaccine in newly diagnosed glioma listed by TCRdb under 2021. Looking at the study overall: In the chemotherapy-containing groups, vaccination started alongside temozolomide cycles, whereas in patients who had radiotherapy alone it started 4-6 weeks after radiotherapy. Of the 25 to 40 patients who were treated, around 62% were male and around 40% were female, and the mean age was about 40 years. The week-35 safety follow-up was designated visit V12, and the week-47 end of study was designated visit V13. Prior to enrollment, standard therapy consisting of radiotherapy alone, temozolomide alone, or radiochemotherapy with temozolomide had been administered to patients, with the combination being received by most patients. Longitudinal TCRB deep sequencing was performed for roughly 27 treated patients wherever samples were available for exploratory analyses. Peripheral blood samples were drawn at six visits, namely V03 (baseline), V05, V07, V10, V12 and V13.

Library construction relied on the immunoSEQ multiplex PCR assay. Following the manufacturer's protocol, the hsTCRB Kit was used to amplify rearranged TCR beta chain sequences. Sequencing of TCRB libraries was carried out on an Illumina MiSeq. The authors' analysis ran thus. The proprietary platform of the kit vendor was used for demultiplexing, trimming and gene mapping. What TCRdb holds here is the immuneACCESS table cut down to in-frame rearrangements. Part of the clones is not present; checked against another copy, under half of the missing clones reflect an unresolved V gene, and the others are unexplained. The V and J calls and the clone size are those of that table, but D and trimming were determined from the DNA. The sample yields some 50,000 clones; about 88% were counted once. Together, the top ten hold about 4.5% of the sample. CDR1 and CDR2 are read off the germline V gene (reference sequence) as GTSNPN and SVGIG. There are 14 amino acids in the CDR3, from cysteine to phenylalanine inclusive. The only DNA kept is the CDR3, 42 bases in frame from the first base. Trimmed from V: 4 bases; trimmed from J: 2 bases; junction bases lacking a gene match: 2.

Study-wide findings and limitations: Vaccine-induced immune responses across multiple MHC alleles were detected in 85% to 95% of patients. The authors noted that analyses of patient blood samples could not be reproduced because of sample limitations. PBMC samples for TCRB deep sequencing were selected based on availability. Pseudoprogression appeared unrelated to alterations in the top peripheral T cell clonotypes detected by TCRB sequencing.

Taken with the paper, the label for time point translates to: week 47, end of study. Each vaccine dose was 300 ug of a 20-mer mutant IDH1 peptide in Montanide, given subcutaneously with topical imiquimod. Patients received eight vaccinations in weeks 1, 3, 5, 7, 11, 15, 19 and 23, corresponding to visits V03 through V10. The donors had newly diagnosed IDH1-mutant astrocytomas of WHO grade 3 or 4 that showed loss of nuclear ATRX. The samples were drawn from NOA16, a multicentre, single-arm, open-label phase I trial in Germany that tested a mutant IDH1 peptide vaccine in humans for the first time. The DNeasy Blood and Tissue Kit was used to extract genomic DNA from EDTA blood for TCRB sequencing. Remarks on this clone: Its antigen has not been determined. The record has no base qualities; no much larger clone is one base away.

The specimen comprised PBMCs, sampled from a glioma patient whose treatment included an IDH1 peptide vaccine. This chain joins TRBV30 to TRBJ2-7, and TRBD2 aligns with 13 junction nucleotides. The sequence derives from a woman aged 25 to 45 with glioma. Some clones in this sample may be carry-over from other donors' samples. Here the CDR3 is given as CAWTGTSGAYEQYF. The sequenced DNA: TGTGCCTGGACGGGGACTAGCGGGGCCTACGAGCAGTACTTC.